The 31 T cell receptor beta chains below come from one sample, sequenced in a study of shared clonotypes between healthy human individuals. TCRdb's table, derived via immunoSEQ multiplex PCR, lists solely in-frame clones and lacks some. In the table there are around 2,000,000 clones, over 85% of which are singletons. Terminally differentiated effector memory CD45RA+ cells were left out of the naive CD8 fraction, which was CD45RO-negative and positively selected for CCR7. The sample consisted of naive CD8+ T cells sorted from blood. The receptors were gathered from a man younger than 35 in good health.

The V call is TRBV27, the J call TRBJ2-7; 10 bases line up with TRBD1. V lost 3 bases and J lost 5; bases outside the gene matches: 10. The CDR3 spans 16 residues. The germline CDR1 and CDR2 sequences are MNHEY and SMNVEV (reference sequence). CDR3 bases: TGTGCCAGCAGTTTCTCAGCTGGGACAGGGGTAGACGAGCAGTACTTC. Amino acid sequence: CASSFSAGTGVDEQYF.

The V and J genes are TRBV4-3 and TRBJ1-6; D unresolved. Trimming pared 2 bases from V and 0 bases from J, leaving 8 bases between. Germline CDR1 LGHNA, CDR2 YSLEER. The CDR3 has 16 amino acids. The CDR3 nucleotides are TGCGCCAGCAGCCAAACGAGGAGCTCCTATAATTCACCCCTCCACTTT. It encodes CASSQTRSSYNSPLHF.

This chain connects TRBV7-9 to TRBJ2-3, with 10 nucleotides matching TRBD2. Unmatched junction bases numbered 17, after V lost 2 bases and J lost 6 bases. CDR3 size: 19 residues. Germline V lookup: CDR1 SEHNR, CDR2 FQNEAQ (reference sequence). In DNA, the CDR3 is TGTGCCAGCAGCTTAATGGGAGGTTCCGTGACTAGCGGGCCGGATACGCAGTATTTT. Its translation: CASSLMGGSVTSGPDTQYF.

V and J are TRBV9 and TRBJ2-7; 7 nucleotides align to TRBD1. Germline V CDR1 and CDR2: SGDLS, YYNGEE. V was pared by 3 bases and J by 0 bases, with 3 bases of the junction left unmatched. The CDR3 length is 14 residues. In DNA, the CDR3 is TGTGCCAGCAGCGAGACAGGGTTCTCCTACGAGCAGTACTTC. This sequence encodes CASSETGFSYEQYF.

The chain carries TRBV27 and TRBJ2-7; D gene unclear. V was trimmed by 8 bases and J by 4 bases, leaving 15 bases between them. Per the germline V gene, CDR1 is MNHEY and CDR2 is SMNVEV (reference sequence). This CDR3 is 13 amino acids long. The CDR3 is CASSKGIPYEQYF. The CDR3 coding sequence is TGTGCCAGCTCGAAAGGGATCCCGTACGAGCAGTACTTC.

This chain connects TRBV25-1 to TRBJ1-1; maybe TRBD1 (6 bases). Trimming cost V 9 bases and J 5 bases, with 16 bases left between them. This CDR3 region has 13 residues. Germline V gene lookup returns CDR1 MGHDK and CDR2 SYGVNS. CDR3 DNA: TGTGCCAGTAAACAGGGTTTTCGGACTGAAGCTTTCTTT. This translates into CASKQGFRTEAFF.

The rearrangement links TRBV9 to TRBJ1-1; D uncertain. The CDR3 is 13 residues long. Trimming took 3 bases from V and 4 from J, leaving 10 bases between them. Germline values: CDR1 SGDLS, CDR2 YYNGEE. The CDR3: CASSAGVLTEAFF. The DNA of the CDR3 is TGTGCCAGCAGCGCCGGGGTGCTCACTGAAGCTTTCTTT.

In its sample, this clone was seen once. The V gene is TRBV12-5, the J gene TRBJ2-7; 8 positions match TRBD1. V shed 1 base, J shed 4 bases, and the junction held 3 bases outside the gene matches. The CDR3 consists of 14 residues. Germline-derived CDR1 and CDR2 are LGHNT and FRNRAP. The CDR3 region is CASGLGQGWYEQYF. CDR3 DNA: TGTGCTAGTGGTTTGGGACAGGGGTGGTACGAGCAGTACTTC.

V gene TRBV25-1 combines with J gene TRBJ2-3; D gene ambiguous. CDR1 and CDR2 from the germline V gene are MGHDK and SYGVNS. This CDR3 is built from 15 residues. V lost 5 bases and J 3 bases, leaving 15 bases between the germline ends. The CDR3 sequence is CASSKERARTDTQYF. Here the CDR3 DNA reads TGTGCCAGCAGTAAAGAACGGGCGAGGACAGATACGCAGTATTTT. The variable domain in full, completed from reference TRBV25-1 and TRBJ2-3, reads EADIYQTPRYLVIGTGKKITLECSQTMGHDKMYWYQQDPGMELHLIHYSYGVNSTEKGDLSSESTVSRIRTEHFPLTLESARPSHTSQYLCASSKERARTDTQYFGPGTRLTVL.

This chain links TRBV7-9 with TRBJ2-5, with 7 bases that match TRBD1. CDR1 SEHNR and CDR2 FQNEAQ come from the germline V gene (reference sequence). The J segment lost 4 bases and the V segment lost 5 bases, leaving 4 bases of the junction unmatched. CDR3 length: 13 amino acids. In DNA, the CDR3 is TGTGCCAGCAGCACAGGGACAGTAGAGACCCAGTACTTC. This gives the protein CASSTGTVETQYF.

The chain couples TRBV10-1 to TRBJ2-3; 10 bases are shared with TRBD2. Trimming removed 5 bases from V and 2 bases from J; junction bases left unmatched: 1. The germline CDR1 and CDR2 sequences are WNHNN and SYGVQD (reference sequence). This CDR3 comprises 14 residues. The DNA of the CDR3 is TGCGCCAGCAGTAGCGGGAGGGTCACAGATACGCAGTATTTT. Translating gives CASSSGRVTDTQYF.

Remarks on this clone: Additional DNA sequences in this sample encode the identical CDR3. This chain joins TRBV7-9 and TRBJ2-7, with 8 positions matching TRBD1. The CDR3 totals 16 residues. The J segment lost 1 base and the V segment lost 5 bases, leaving 10 bases of the junction unmatched. Germline CDR1 reads SEHNR; CDR2 reads FQNEAQ (reference sequence). The CDR3 DNA reads TGTGCCAGCAGCCCCGAACGGACAGGGTCATCCTACGAGCAGTACTTC. It is translated as CASSPERTGSSYEQYF.

The chain uses TRBV9 and TRBJ2-1; D is ambiguous. The CDR3 consists of 14 residues. The V and J ends lost 3 bases and 2 bases respectively, with 9 bases between them. Germline lookup yields CDR1 SGDLS and CDR2 YYNGEE. As DNA, the CDR3 is TGTGCCAGCAGCGAGGAAGGGACCTACAATGAGCAGTTCTTC. It translates to CASSEEGTYNEQFF.

The J gene is TRBJ1-4, the V gene TRBV7-8, with 7 positions matching TRBD1. Per germline, CDR1 SGHVS and CDR2 FQNEAQ. CDR3 size: 14 residues. V lost 1 base, J lost 8 bases, and 4 bases stayed unmatched. CDR3 amino acids: CASSLGQGDEKLFF. DNA for the CDR3: TGTGCCAGCAGCTTAGGGCAGGGGGACGAAAAACTGTTTTTT.

The V and J genes are TRBV6-5 and TRBJ1-2; TRBD1 aligns across 7 bases. V was pared by 2 bases and J by 6 bases, with 9 bases of the junction left unmatched. The CDR3 loop spans 15 amino acids. Germline CDR1 reads MNHEY; CDR2 reads SVGAGI. The CDR3 DNA reads as TGTGCCAGCAGTTACGGGAACGGAGGGGGCAATGGCTACACCTTC. Translated: CASSYGNGGGNGYTF.

The chain carries TRBV7-9 and TRBJ2-7, with 8 bases lining up with TRBD2. V was pared by 6 bases and J by 6 bases, with 10 bases of the junction left unmatched. This CDR3 contains 14 residues. The V gene's germline CDR1 is SEHNR and CDR2 FQNEAQ (reference sequence). Here the CDR3 DNA reads TGTGCCAGCAGGGGAGCGGGAGCCGAGAGCGAGCAGTACTTC. This codes for CASRGAGAESEQYF.

V and J are TRBV27 and TRBJ1-4; weak D call: TRBD1 (5 bases). The CDR3 is 16 residues long. Trimming pared 8 bases from V and 7 bases from J, leaving 23 bases between. Looked up from germline, CDR1 is MNHEY and CDR2 is SMNVEV (reference sequence). In nucleotides, the CDR3 is TGTGCCAGCGGGCTTGGCCCCGGGGCCTCAGTTGAAAAACTGTTTTTT. Protein: CASGLGPGASVEKLFF.

The chain couples TRBV29-1 to TRBJ2-3, with D possibly being TRBD1 or TRBD2 (5 bases each). Trimming took off 3 bases at V and 1 base at J, with 17 bases between the two ends. Germline V gene data show CDR1 as SQVTM and CDR2 as ANQGSEA. This CDR3 spans 16 amino acids. Here the CDR3 DNA reads TGCAGCGTTGAGGTCGACAGCGAGAGGGGCACAGATACGCAGTATTTT. Protein: CSVEVDSERGTDTQYF.

J is TRBJ1-2 and V is TRBV6-1, with D perhaps matching TRBD1 (5 bases). The CDR3 runs to 15 residues. The germline gives CDR1 MNHNS, CDR2 SASEGT. V lost 0 bases and J 3 bases, leaving 11 bases between the germline ends. The CDR3 sequence is CASSEAGWGDYGYTF. The DNA of the CDR3 is TGTGCCAGCAGTGAAGCGGGTTGGGGGGACTATGGCTACACCTTC.

The rearrangement joins TRBV5-1 to TRBJ1-2, with D unclear. CDR3 length equals 12 residues. Germline loops: CDR1 SGHRS, CDR2 YFSETQ. The ends were cut back, 2 bases at V and 8 bases at J, with 10 bases in the middle. DNA for the CDR3: TGCGCCAGCAGCTTCTCAGGCTTCGGCTACACCTTC. It encodes CASSFSGFGYTF.

This chain connects TRBV7-9 to TRBJ2-5; D is unclear. CDR1 is SEHNR, CDR2 FQNEAQ, per germline (reference sequence). This CDR3 is 13 amino acids long. V lost 5 bases, J lost 1 base, and 8 bases lay in between. Here the CDR3 reads CASSRRPQETQYF. The CDR3 DNA is TGTGCCAGCAGCCGCCGTCCCCAAGAGACCCAGTACTTC. Based on the CDR3 plus reference TRBV7-9 and TRBJ2-5, the full variable domain is DTGVSQNPRHKITKRGQNVTFRCDPISEHNRLYWYRQTLGQGPEFLTYFQNEAQLEKSRLLSDRFSAERPKGSFSTLEIQRTEQGDSAMYLCASSRRPQETQYFGPGTRLLVL.

The rearrangement joins TRBV19 to TRBJ2-1, with TRBD2 matching over 10 bases. Germline-derived CDR1 and CDR2 are LNHDA and SQIVND (reference sequence). CDR3 length: 15 amino acids. V was clipped by 3 bases and J by 5 bases; unmatched bases: 4. In nucleotides, the CDR3 is TGTGCCAGTAGTATTACGGGACTAGCGCACAATGAGCAGTTCTTC. It yields the protein CASSITGLAHNEQFF.

V is TRBV7-9 and J is TRBJ2-1; 8 nucleotides match TRBD2. J gave up 0 bases and V 8 bases, and 3 bases lay outside the gene matches. Germline CDR1 and CDR2: SEHNR and FQNEAQ (reference sequence). This CDR3 is 14 amino acids long. CDR3 amino acids: CASYTSGSYNEQFF. DNA of the CDR3: TGTGCCAGCTATACTAGCGGCTCCTACAATGAGCAGTTCTTC.

The chain is built from TRBV30 and TRBJ2-1; tentatively, D is TRBD1 (7 bases). The germline V gene has CDR1 GTSNPN and CDR2 SVGIG (reference sequence). The CDR3 spans 16 residues. Trimming shortened V by 4 bases and J by 1 base, and 17 bases separated the two germline ends. The CDR3, as DNA: TGTGCCTGGATCGGGTCGGCAGGGGGGTCCTACAATGAGCAGTTCTTC. This gives the protein CAWIGSAGGSYNEQFF.

Worth noting for this clone: Germline is not matched at one junction end, which may reflect a read error. The chain recombines TRBV7-9 with TRBJ1-2; D unclear. In germline, CDR1 is SEHNR, CDR2 FQNEAQ (reference sequence). The CDR3 covers 12 residues. CDR3 DNA sequence: TGTGCCAGCAGCTTAGGGGATACACCCCGGACTTTC. Its protein is CASSLGDTPRTF.

This chain connects TRBV27 to TRBJ2-7; 10 bases align to TRBD2. The CDR3 runs to 15 residues. CDR1 is MNHEY, CDR2 SMNVEV, per germline (reference sequence). With 5 bases clipped from V and 7 bases from J, the junction kept 11 bases outside the gene matches. The CDR3 sequence is CASSLSSGGSGEQYF. In nucleotides, the CDR3 is TGTGCCAGCAGTCTGTCTAGCGGGGGCTCGGGGGAGCAGTACTTC.

The chain employs TRBV7-6 and TRBJ2-7; D unresolved. In germline, CDR1 is SGHVS, CDR2 FNYEAQ. The V end was cut by 6 bases, the J end by 2 bases, with 17 bases between. This CDR3 region has 15 residues. CDR3 sequence (DNA): TGTGCCAGCAGTCCAGACGGAGCTCCTGCCTACGAGCAGTACTTC. It encodes CASSPDGAPAYEQYF.

The J gene is TRBJ2-5, the V gene TRBV30, with a tentative D call TRBD2 (5 bases). Trimming took 0 bases from V and 5 from J, leaving 13 bases between them. The CDR3 sequence is 14 residues long. Germline CDR1 and CDR2: GTSNPN and SVGIG (reference sequence). DNA for the CDR3: TGTGCCTGGAGTGTACTTGCGGGTTGGGAGACCCAGTACTTC. It encodes CAWSVLAGWETQYF.

This chain uses TRBV10-3 with TRBJ1-2; TRBD1 is a possible D gene (5 bases). From germline, CDR1 is ENHRY and CDR2 SYGVKD. The CDR3 has 15 amino acids. V was pared by 3 bases and J by 6 bases, with 17 bases between. The CDR3 DNA reads as TGTGCCATCAGTGACGTGGGGGGTAGGTGGGATGGCTACACCTTC. It specifies CAISDVGGRWDGYTF.

This clone has a single count. J is TRBJ2-2 and V is TRBV7-9; TRBD1 might be the D (6 bases). Germline V gene lookup returns CDR1 SEHNR and CDR2 FQNEAQ (reference sequence). V gave up 1 base and J gave up 6 bases, with 9 bases separating them. This CDR3 has 14 amino acids. CDR3 sequence reads: CASSLGQAPGELFF. The CDR3 DNA sequence: TGTGCCAGCAGCTTAGGACAGGCACCCGGGGAGCTGTTTTTT.

J is TRBJ2-7 and V is TRBV7-9; 12 bases are shared with TRBD2. The V gene end was trimmed by 3 bases and the J gene end by 5 bases; junction bases not matched to a gene: 5. Per germline, CDR1 SEHNR and CDR2 FQNEAQ (reference sequence). The CDR3 spans 15 residues. For the CDR3, the DNA is TGTGCCAGCAGCTTGACTAGCGGGAGTATGCACGAGCAGTACTTC. This sequence encodes CASSLTSGSMHEQYF.